The TCR beta chain described here comes from a study of T-cell reconstitution after alpha-beta-depleted transplantation in children. The CDR3 runs to 14 residues. Losses at the gene ends were 3 bases for V and 4 bases for J; bases not matched to a gene: 6. CDR1 is DFQATT, CDR2 SNEGSKA, per germline (reference sequence). This clonotype has at least ten counts. The TCRbeta library was prepared with unique molecular identifiers. TCRdb redid the calling of the PCR reads with MiXCR, one entry per CDR3 protein. The sample lists about 540,000 distinct CDR3 sequences, around 16% occurring once. The V gene is TRBV20-1, the J gene TRBJ2-1, with 7 bases identical to TRBD2. The source of this sequence is a human donor who donated a stem cell graft to a child with acute lymphoblastic leukemia. Sequenced here: PBMCs from the stem cell graft donor, sampled from the stem cell graft. DNA of the CDR3: TGCAGTGCTAGGGGGCTAGCGGATTACAATGAGCAGTTCTTC. Residues: CSARGLADYNEQFF.